This T cell receptor (beta chain) is from a study of technical replicates of blood from a handful of donors. In germline, CDR1 is SGHTA, CDR2 FQGTGA. The V gene lost 6 bases and the J gene lost 3 bases, with 10 bases spanning the gap. The CDR3 loop spans 13 amino acids. The table came from immunoSEQ multiplex PCR; TCRdb's copy has only in-frame clones and leaves some out. Among tens of thousands of clones, about 94% were seen once, and the ten largest hold approximately 0.25%. What was sequenced was T cells isolated from PBMCs. The TCR originated in a human donor in good health. The chain is built from TRBV7-3 and TRBJ2-3; D ambiguous. CDR3 coding DNA: TGTGCCAGCAGGTACGCCGGTACAGATACGCAGTATTTT. Translated: CASRYAGTDTQYF.